The sample holds one count of the clone carrying this T cell receptor (beta chain). This sample was included in a study of technical replicates of blood from a few donors. TCRdb's copy holds only in-frame clones and misses some; the assay was immunoSEQ multiplex PCR. The sample consists of 100,000 or so clones, about 96% of them appearing once. The sequence derives from a human donor in good health. What was sequenced was T cells isolated from PBMCs.

CDR3: CASSGTTAYNEQFF. Written as DNA, the CDR3 is TGTGCCAGCAGTGGGACAACCGCTTACAATGAGCAGTTCTTC. J is TRBJ2-1 and V is TRBV6-5, with D possibly matching TRBD1 (6 bases). V lost 5 bases and J 4 bases, leaving 12 bases between the germline ends. The CDR3 spans 14 residues. Looked up from germline, CDR1 is MNHEY and CDR2 is SVGAGI.